This TCR beta chain was profiled in a study of CD8 T cells in ankylosing spondylitis (dated by TCRdb to 2015 to 2018). Regarding the study in general: To find TCR variants linked to disease, the study profiled T cell receptor beta repertoires in ankylosing spondylitis patients and healthy donors. The full study cohort comprised 25 ankylosing spondylitis patients and about a hundred healthy donors. Peripheral blood was sampled, and synovial fluid was additionally collected from ankylosing spondylitis patients. Beyond this particular receptor, the publication reports: Some motif variants had previously been reported in the synovial fluid and blood of reactive arthritis patients, which suggests shared mechanisms of disease initiation. The disease-linked clones showed a CD8+ phenotype and occurred at relatively low frequencies in peripheral blood. The disease-linked clones were reported as significantly enriched in matched synovial fluid samples from ankylosing spondylitis patients. Blood from ankylosing spondylitis patients appeared to be characterized by a TCR beta motif composed of eight highly homologous amino acid variants.

Relative to germline, V is 2 bases shorter and J is 4 bases shorter, with 11 bases between their ends. The CDR3, cysteine through phenylalanine, is 14 amino acids long. The entry retains the CDR3 DNA only, 42 bases that are in frame from base 1. Taken from the germline V gene (reference sequence), the CDR1 and CDR2 loops are MNHEY and SMNVEV. TCRdb records Illumina HiSeq 2500 as the sequencer. TCR beta libraries were prepared by quantitative 5'-RACE with molecular barcodes. Per the original workflow: A new computational method, built on a probabilistic model of VDJ rearrangement, was used to identify disease-linked TCR variants. TCRdb itself trimmed the public reads at Q25 with fastp, ran MiXCR and retained productive beta chains. Each entry merges the rows of one CDR3 protein and shows their most common DNA and genes. These V and J calls originate from TCRdb's pipeline instead of the authors' own analysis. This sample comprises around 220,000 distinct CDR3 sequences, about 17% of them detected only once. The ten largest clonotypes hold under 45% of the sample.

Turning to this clonotype: There is no known antigen for this receptor. Base qualities were left out, and no much larger clone turns up one base away.

Material: blood, either unsorted or a sorted T cell fraction (not recorded which). This TCR came from a male donor with ankylosing spondylitis. This chain is built from TRBV27 and TRBJ1-2; TRBD1 is a weak D gene call, 6 bases matching. In nucleotide form, the sequence is TGTGCCAGCAGTTTAACGGGGGGCAGCTATGGCTACACCTTC. It encodes CASSLTGGSYGYTF.